The subject of this entry is one T cell receptor beta chain. Its antigen is currently unknown. Over several immunoSEQ plates, each subset's genomic DNA was distributed in even portions. Clones were sequenced by immunoSEQ multiplex PCR, and TCRdb holds only the in-frame ones, with some missing. The repertoire has fewer than 1.8 million clones, approximately 98.5% of them found once; the top ten carry around 0.38%. Germline loops: CDR1 MDHEN, CDR2 SYDVKM. V lost 2 bases and J lost 6, with 7 bases in between. The CDR3 totals 13 residues. The data stem from a study of shared clonotypes between healthy human individuals. Findings and caveats of the study: Across subsets, estimated richness was generally greater for naive than for memory populations.

The chain has TRBV28 and TRBJ2-2; no clear D gene. Sequenced sample: naive CD4+ T cells sorted from blood. Subset noted: CD45RA+ positively selected. The TCR sequence derives from a man under 40 in good health. DNA for the CDR3: TGTGCCAGCAGTTTAGGGATTCCCGGGGAGCTGTTTTTT. Its protein is CASSLGIPGELFF.